The 2 T cell receptor beta chains below come from one sample, sequenced in a study of human T cells and chemical hapten exposure. The time point is: patch test 1, 2 weeks after DPC sensitization. Indicated treatment: therapeutic diphenylcyclopropenone sensitization with weekly scalp DPC. One entry per CDR3 protein results from TCRdb running MiXCR on the RACE reads. The sample contains roughly 180,000 distinct CDR3 sequences, more than 14% of which appear only once. Sequences were derived from whole blood, sampled in connection with sensitization to the hapten diphenylcyclopropenone (DPC). The receptors were gathered from a woman under 40 with alopecia areata. Some clones in this sample may be carry-over from other donors' samples.

The DNA of the CDR3 is TGCGCCAGCAGTGAGAGCGTATGGAATCAGCCCCAGCATTTT. Protein: CASSESVWNQPQHF. J is TRBJ1-5 and V is TRBV10-2; D not resolved. This CDR3 region has 14 residues. Germline-derived CDR1 and CDR2 are WSHSY and SAAADI. Trimming took off 2 bases at V and 4 bases at J, with 9 bases between the two ends.

This chain joins TRBV6-5 and TRBJ1-3, with D possibly TRBD1 on 6 matching bases. From germline, CDR1 is MNHEY and CDR2 SVGAGI. This CDR3 region has 13 residues. With 7 bases removed from V and 9 bases from J, the gap between germline ends came to 16 bases. The CDR3 DNA reads TGTGCCAGCACCCAGGGGAGCCGGGGCACCATATATTTT. It is translated as CASTQGSRGTIYF.